This T cell receptor beta chain stems from a study of Ad26.COV2.S vaccination and SARS-CoV-2 variants. In the study overall: The donor belonged to the COV1001 Ad26.COV2.S trial arm. Study findings and constraints: It was vaccine recipients, not placebo recipients, who had the higher spike-specific TCR breadth. The study found similar non-spike TCR breadth in vaccine and placebo recipients.

Treatment reported: about 20 received Ad26.COV2.S at low or high dose, single or two shots; about 5 received placebo; per-sample allocation not given. Sampling occurred on day 63 after the first vaccine or placebo injection. Germline V gene lookup returns CDR1 SGHVS and CDR2 FNYEAQ. The CDR3 is 19 amino acids. V lost 5 bases, J lost 4 bases, and 16 bases stayed unmatched. As to this clone: Its target is not known.

Some clones are missing from TCRdb's copy, which holds only in-frame ones; the method was immunoSEQ multiplex PCR. Here the sample spans 350,000 to 500,000 clones, around 90% being singletons. The receptor was isolated from a person aged 18-65 years who received the Ad26.COV2.S COVID-19 vaccine or a placebo. The sequenced sample was peripheral blood, obtained in a trial of Ad26.COV2.S vaccine versus placebo. This chain joins TRBV7-6 and TRBJ2-3; 12 bases are a match to TRBD2. CDR3 bases: TGTGCCAGCAGCAGCTTTGCCCCGACTAGCGGGAGCGGTTCAGATACGCAGTATTTT. Its protein is CASSSFAPTSGSGSDTQYF.